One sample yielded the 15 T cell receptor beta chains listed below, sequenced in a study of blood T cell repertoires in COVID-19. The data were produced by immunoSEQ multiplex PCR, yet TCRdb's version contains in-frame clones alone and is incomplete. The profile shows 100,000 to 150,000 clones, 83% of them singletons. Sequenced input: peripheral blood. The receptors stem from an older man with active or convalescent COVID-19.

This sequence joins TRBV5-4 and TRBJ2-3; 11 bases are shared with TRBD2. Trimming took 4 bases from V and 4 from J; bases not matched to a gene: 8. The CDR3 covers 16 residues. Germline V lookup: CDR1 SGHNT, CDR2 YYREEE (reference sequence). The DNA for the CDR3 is TGTGCCAGCAGCCAAGTAGCGGGGGGGCCCGCAGATACGCAGTATTTT. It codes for CASSQVAGGPADTQYF.

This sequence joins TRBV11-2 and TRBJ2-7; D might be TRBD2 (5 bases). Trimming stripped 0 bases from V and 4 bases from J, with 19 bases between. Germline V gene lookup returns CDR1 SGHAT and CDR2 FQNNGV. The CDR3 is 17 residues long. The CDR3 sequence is CASSLDRGGTAQYEQYF. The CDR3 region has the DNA TGTGCCAGCAGCTTAGATCGGGGTGGAACCGCTCAATACGAGCAGTACTTC.

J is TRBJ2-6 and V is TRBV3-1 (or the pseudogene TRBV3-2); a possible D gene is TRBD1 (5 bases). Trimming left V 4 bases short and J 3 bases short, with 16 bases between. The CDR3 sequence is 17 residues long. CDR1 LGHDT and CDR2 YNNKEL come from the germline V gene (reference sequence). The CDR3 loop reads CASSRSPRVFGANVLTF. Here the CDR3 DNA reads TGTGCCAGCAGCCGGTCACCCAGGGTCTTTGGGGCCAACGTCCTGACTTTC.

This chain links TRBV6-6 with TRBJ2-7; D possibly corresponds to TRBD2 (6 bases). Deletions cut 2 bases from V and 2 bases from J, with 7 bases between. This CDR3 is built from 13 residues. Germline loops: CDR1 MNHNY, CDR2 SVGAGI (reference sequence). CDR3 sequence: CASSYGGTYEQYF. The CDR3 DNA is TGTGCCAGCAGTTACGGCGGGACCTACGAGCAGTACTTC.

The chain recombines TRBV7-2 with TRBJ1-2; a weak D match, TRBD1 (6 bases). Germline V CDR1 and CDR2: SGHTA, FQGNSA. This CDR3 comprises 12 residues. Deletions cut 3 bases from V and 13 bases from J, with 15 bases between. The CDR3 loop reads CASSFSTGPATF. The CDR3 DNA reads TGTGCCAGCAGCTTCTCGACAGGACCTGCCACCTTC. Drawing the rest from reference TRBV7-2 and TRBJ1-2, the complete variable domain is GAGVSQSPSNKVTEKGKDVELRCDPISGHTALYWYRQSLGQGLEFLIYFQGNSAPDKSGLPSDRFSAERTGGSVSTLTIQRTQQEDSAVYLCASSFSTGPATFGSGTRLTVV.

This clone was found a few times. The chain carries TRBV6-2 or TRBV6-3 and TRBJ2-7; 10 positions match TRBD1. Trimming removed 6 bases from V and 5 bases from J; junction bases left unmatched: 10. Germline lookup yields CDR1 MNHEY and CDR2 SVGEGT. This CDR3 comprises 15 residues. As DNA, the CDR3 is TGTGCCAGCAGCCCGACAGGGGGCGTTGTTAACGAGCAGTACTTC. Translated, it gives CASSPTGGVVNEQYF.

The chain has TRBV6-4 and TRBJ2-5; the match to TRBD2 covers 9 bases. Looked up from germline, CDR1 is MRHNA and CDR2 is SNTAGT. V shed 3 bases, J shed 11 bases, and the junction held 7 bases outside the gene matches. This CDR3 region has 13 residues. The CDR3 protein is CASSERRGGVQYF. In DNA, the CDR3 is TGTGCCAGCAGTGAACGGCGGGGGGGCGTTCAGTACTTC.

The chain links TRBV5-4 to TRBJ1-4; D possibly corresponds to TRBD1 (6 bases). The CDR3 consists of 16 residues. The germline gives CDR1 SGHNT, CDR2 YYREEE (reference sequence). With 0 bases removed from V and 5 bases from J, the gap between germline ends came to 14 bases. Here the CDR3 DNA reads TGTGCCAGCAGCTTGGGGGGCTCGGGGACAAATGAAAAACTGTTTTTT. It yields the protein CASSLGGSGTNEKLFF. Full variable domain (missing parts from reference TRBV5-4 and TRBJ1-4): ETGVTQSPTHLIKTRGQQVTLRCSSQSGHNTVSWYQQALGQGPQFIFQYYREEENGRGNFPPRFSGLQFPNYSSELNVNALELDDSALYLCASSLGGSGTNEKLFFGSGTQLSVL.

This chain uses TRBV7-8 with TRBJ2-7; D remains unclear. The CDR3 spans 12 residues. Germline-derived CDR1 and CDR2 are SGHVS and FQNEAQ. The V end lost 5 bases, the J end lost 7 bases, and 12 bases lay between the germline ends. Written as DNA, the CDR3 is TGTGCCAGCAGCCCCGTGTCGAGGGAGCAGTACTTC. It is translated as CASSPVSREQYF. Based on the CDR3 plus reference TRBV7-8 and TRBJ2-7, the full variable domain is GAGVSQSPRYKVAKRGQDVALRCDPISGHVSLFWYQQALGQGPEFLTYFQNEAQLDKSGLPSDRFFAERPEGSVSTLKIQRTQQEDSAVYLCASSPVSREQYFGPGTRLTVT.

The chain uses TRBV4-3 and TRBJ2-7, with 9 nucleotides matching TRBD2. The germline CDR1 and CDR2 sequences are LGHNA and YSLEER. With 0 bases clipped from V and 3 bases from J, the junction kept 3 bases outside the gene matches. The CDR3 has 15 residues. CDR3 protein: CASSQERAGGYEQYF. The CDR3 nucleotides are TGCGCCAGCAGCCAAGAACGAGCGGGAGGCTACGAGCAGTACTTC.

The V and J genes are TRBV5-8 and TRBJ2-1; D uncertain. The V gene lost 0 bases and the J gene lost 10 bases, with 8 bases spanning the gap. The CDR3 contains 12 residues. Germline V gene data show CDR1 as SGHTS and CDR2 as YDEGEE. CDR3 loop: CASSLGEAEQFF. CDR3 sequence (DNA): TGTGCCAGCAGCTTGGGTGAAGCAGAGCAGTTCTTC.

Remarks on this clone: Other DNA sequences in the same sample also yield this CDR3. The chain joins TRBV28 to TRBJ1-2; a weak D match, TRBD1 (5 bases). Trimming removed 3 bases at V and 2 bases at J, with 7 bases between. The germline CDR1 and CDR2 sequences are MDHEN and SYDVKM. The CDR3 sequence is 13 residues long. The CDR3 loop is CASSLGGNYGYTF. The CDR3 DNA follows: TGTGCCAGCAGTTTGGGGGGGAACTATGGCTACACCTTC.

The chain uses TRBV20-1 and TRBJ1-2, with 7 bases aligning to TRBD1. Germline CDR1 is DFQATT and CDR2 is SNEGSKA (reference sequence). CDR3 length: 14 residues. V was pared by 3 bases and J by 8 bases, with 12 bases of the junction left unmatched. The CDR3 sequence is CSASGQGVEGGYTF. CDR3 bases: TGCAGTGCTAGTGGGCAGGGGGTGGAGGGCGGCTACACCTTC.

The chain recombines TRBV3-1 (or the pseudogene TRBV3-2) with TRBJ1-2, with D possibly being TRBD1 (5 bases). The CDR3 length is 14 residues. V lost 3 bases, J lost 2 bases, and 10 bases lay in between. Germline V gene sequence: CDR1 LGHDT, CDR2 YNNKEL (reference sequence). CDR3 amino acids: CASSHLGANYGYTF. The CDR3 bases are TGTGCCAGCAGCCACCTTGGGGCGAACTATGGCTACACCTTC.

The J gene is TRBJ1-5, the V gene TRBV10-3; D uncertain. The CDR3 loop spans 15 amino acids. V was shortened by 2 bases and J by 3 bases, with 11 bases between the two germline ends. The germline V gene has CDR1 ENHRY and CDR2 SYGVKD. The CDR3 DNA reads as TGTGCCATCAGTGAGAATATGCAGTCCAATCAGCCCCAGCATTTT. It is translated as CAISENMQSNQPQHF.